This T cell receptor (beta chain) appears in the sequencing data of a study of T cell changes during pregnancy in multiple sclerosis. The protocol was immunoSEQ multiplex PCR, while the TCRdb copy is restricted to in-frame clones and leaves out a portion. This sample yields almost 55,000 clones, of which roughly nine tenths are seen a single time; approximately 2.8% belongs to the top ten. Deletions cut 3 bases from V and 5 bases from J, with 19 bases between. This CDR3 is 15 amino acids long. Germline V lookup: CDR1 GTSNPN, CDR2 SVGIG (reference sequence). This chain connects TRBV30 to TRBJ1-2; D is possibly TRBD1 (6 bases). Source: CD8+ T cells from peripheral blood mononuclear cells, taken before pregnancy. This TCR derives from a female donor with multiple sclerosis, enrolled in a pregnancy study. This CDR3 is CAWSETGFLRYGYTF. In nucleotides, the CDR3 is TGTGCCTGGAGCGAGACAGGTTTCTTGCGATATGGCTACACCTTC.